The T cell receptor beta chain under discussion was sequenced for a study of spatial heterogeneity in lung cancer. For the study at large: A total of some 70 untreated early-stage non-small cell lung cancer patients served as donors. Beta-chain sequences consistently outnumbered alpha-chain sequences in detection.

Looked up from germline, CDR1 is MNHEY and CDR2 is SVGEGT. The CDR3 loop spans 15 amino acids. V lost 6 bases, J lost 3 bases, and 16 bases lay in between. Time point indicated: blood at routine non-recurrence follow-up after resection. A unique molecular identifier was attached to every TCR cDNA molecule. One entry per CDR3 protein, called by TCRdb with MiXCR from the 5' RACE reads. The data contain about 110,000 distinct CDR3 sequences, 11% of them singletons. The chain links TRBV6-2 or TRBV6-3 to TRBJ2-3; no firm D call. The starting material was PBMCs, obtained at follow-up. This clonotype originated in a female donor with early-stage non-small cell lung cancer. The CDR3 reads CASRKPLKGTDTQYF. The CDR3 nucleotides read TGTGCCAGCAGGAAACCTTTGAAAGGTACAGATACGCAGTATTTT.